This T cell receptor beta chain emerged from a study of chemoradiotherapy in HPV16-positive cancers. Libraries were prepared by immunoSEQ multiplex PCR; TCRdb keeps only in-frame clonotypes and omits some of them. The sample contains roughly 5,000 clones, over 60% of which appear only once. This CDR3 contains 13 residues. The germline V gene encodes CDR1 SSHAT and CDR2 FNYEAQ (reference sequence). Trimming took off 3 bases at V and 3 bases at J, with 8 bases between the two ends. Repertoires were sampled repeatedly during chemoradiotherapy. Sampling was conducted from a patient who underwent chemoradiotherapy. The sequence derives from a human donor with HPV-associated anogenital cancer. V gene TRBV7-7 combines with J gene TRBJ2-5, with D perhaps TRBD2 (5 bases). CDR3 sequence (DNA): TGTGCCAGCAGCTTCGCGGAGGAAGAGACCCAGTACTTC. This codes for CASSFAEEETQYF.